The source of this T cell receptor (beta chain) is a study of blood T cell repertoires in COVID-19. V was cut by 6 bases and J by 1 base, with 13 bases left in between. Germline V CDR1 and CDR2: MNHEY, SMNVEV (reference sequence). CDR3 length: 15 residues. Original analysis: Reference gene primer amplification in the assay estimated nucleated cell counts. Some clones are missing from TCRdb's copy, which holds only in-frame ones; the method was immunoSEQ multiplex PCR. The V and J calls and clone size are taken from that table; D and trimming were inferred from the DNA. The sample holds about 75,000 clones, 70% to 90% seen once.

Sequenced material: peripheral blood. This sequence joins TRBV27 and TRBJ2-1, with TRBD1 as a possible D gene (6 bases). This TCR came from a human donor in a cohort sampled during active COVID-19. CDR3 sequence reads: CASRVTRGSYNEQFF. The CDR3, as DNA: TGTGCCAGCAGGGTTACTAGGGGGTCCTACAATGAGCAGTTCTTC.